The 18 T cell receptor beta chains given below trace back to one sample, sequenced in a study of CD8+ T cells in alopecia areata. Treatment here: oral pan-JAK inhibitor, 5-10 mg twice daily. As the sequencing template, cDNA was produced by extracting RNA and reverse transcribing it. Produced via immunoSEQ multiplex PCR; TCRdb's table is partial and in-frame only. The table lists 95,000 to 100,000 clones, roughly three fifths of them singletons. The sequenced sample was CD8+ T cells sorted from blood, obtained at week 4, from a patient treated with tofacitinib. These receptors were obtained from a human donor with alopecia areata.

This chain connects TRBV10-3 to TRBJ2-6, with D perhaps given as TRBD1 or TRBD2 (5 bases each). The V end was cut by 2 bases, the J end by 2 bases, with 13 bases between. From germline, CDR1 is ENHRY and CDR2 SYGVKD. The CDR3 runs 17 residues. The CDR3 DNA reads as TGTGCCATCAGTGAGATAAGGGACCCAACTGGGGCCAACGTCCTGACTTTC. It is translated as CAISEIRDPTGANVLTF.

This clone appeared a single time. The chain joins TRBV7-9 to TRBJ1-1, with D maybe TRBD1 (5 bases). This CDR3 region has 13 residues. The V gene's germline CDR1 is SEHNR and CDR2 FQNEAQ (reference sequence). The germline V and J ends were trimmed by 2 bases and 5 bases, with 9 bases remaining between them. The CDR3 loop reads CASSLPGWTEAFF. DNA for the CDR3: TGTGCCAGCAGCTTACCAGGGTGGACTGAAGCTTTCTTT.

The DNA for the CDR3 is TGTGCCAGCAGCTTGGGGGGGTATCACTACGAGCAGTACTTC. Translating it yields CASSLGGYHYEQYF. The V gene is TRBV5-4, the J gene TRBJ2-7; either TRBD1 or TRBD2 may fit D (5 bases each). V was trimmed by 0 bases and J by 3 bases, leaving 10 bases between them. CDR1 is SGHNT and CDR2 is YYREEE in the germline V gene (reference sequence). This CDR3 spans 14 amino acids.

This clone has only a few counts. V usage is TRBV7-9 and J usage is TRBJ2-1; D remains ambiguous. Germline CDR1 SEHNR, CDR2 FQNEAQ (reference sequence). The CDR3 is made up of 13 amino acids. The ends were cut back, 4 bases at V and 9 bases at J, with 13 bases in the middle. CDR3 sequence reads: CASSSLPQSEQFF. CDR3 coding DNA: TGTGCCAGCAGCTCCTTGCCCCAGAGTGAGCAGTTCTTC. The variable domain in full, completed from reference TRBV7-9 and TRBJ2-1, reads DTGVSQNPRHKITKRGQNVTFRCDPISEHNRLYWYRQTLGQGPEFLTYFQNEAQLEKSRLLSDRFSAERPKGSFSTLEIQRTEQGDSAMYLCASSSLPQSEQFFGPGTRLTVL.

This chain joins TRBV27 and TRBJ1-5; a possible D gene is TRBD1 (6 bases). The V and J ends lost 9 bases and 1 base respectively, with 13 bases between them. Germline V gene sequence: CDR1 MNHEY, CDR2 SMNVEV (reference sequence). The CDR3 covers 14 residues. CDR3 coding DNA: TGTGCCAGTTCCCCAGGGGTAAGCAATCAGCCCCAGCATTTT. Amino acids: CASSPGVSNQPQHF.

The CDR3 nucleotides read TGTGCCAGCAGTTCGGGACAGGACTACACCGGGGAGCTGTTTTTT. It translates to CASSSGQDYTGELFF. This chain joins TRBV27 and TRBJ2-2; 8 bases fit TRBD1. Losses at the gene ends were 4 bases for V and 3 bases for J; bases not matched to a gene: 4. The CDR3 totals 15 residues. Germline V gene data show CDR1 as MNHEY and CDR2 as SMNVEV (reference sequence).

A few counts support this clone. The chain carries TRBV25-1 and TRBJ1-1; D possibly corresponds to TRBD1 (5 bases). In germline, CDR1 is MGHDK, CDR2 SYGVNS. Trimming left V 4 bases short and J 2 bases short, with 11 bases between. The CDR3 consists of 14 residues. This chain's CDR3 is CASSAGGYNTEAFF. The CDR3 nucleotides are TGTGCCAGCAGTGCGGGGGGGTATAACACTGAAGCTTTCTTT.

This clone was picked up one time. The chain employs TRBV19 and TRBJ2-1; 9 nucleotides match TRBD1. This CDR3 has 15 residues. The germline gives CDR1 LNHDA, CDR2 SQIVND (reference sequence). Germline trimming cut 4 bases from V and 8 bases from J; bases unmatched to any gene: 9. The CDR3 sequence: CASSTGQGFLDEQFF. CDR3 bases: TGTGCCAGTAGTACGGGACAGGGTTTCTTGGATGAGCAGTTCTTC.

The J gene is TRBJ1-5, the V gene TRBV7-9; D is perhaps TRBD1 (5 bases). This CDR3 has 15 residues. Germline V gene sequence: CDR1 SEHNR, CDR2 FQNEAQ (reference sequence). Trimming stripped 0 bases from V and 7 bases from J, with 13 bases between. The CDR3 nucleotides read TGTGCCAGCAGCTTAGCGGGTACCTCAGGGCAGCCCCAGCATTTT. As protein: CASSLAGTSGQPQHF. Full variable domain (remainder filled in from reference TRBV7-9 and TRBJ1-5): DTGVSQNPRHKITKRGQNVTFRCDPISEHNRLYWYRQTLGQGPEFLTYFQNEAQLEKSRLLSDRFSAERPKGSFSTLEIQRTEQGDSAMYLCASSLAGTSGQPQHFGDGTRLSIL.

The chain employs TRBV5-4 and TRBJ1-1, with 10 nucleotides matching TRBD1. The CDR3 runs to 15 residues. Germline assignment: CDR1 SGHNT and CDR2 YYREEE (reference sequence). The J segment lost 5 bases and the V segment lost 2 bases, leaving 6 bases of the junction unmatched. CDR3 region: CASSFSTGGHTEAFF. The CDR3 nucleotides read TGTGCCAGCAGCTTTTCGACAGGGGGCCATACTGAAGCTTTCTTT.

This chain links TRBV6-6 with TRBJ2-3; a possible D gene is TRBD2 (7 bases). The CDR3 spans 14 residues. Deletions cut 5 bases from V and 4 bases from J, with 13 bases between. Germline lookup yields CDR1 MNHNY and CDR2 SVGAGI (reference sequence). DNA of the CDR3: TGTGCCAGCAGTCCCGGGGGGCCCCCAGATACGCAGTATTTT. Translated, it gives CASSPGGPPDTQYF.

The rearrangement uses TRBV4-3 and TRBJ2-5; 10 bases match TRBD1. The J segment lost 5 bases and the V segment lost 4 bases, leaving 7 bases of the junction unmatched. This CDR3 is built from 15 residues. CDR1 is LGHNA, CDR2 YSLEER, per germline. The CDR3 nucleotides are TGCGCCAGCAGCCGGGGGACAGGGGATCGGGAGACCCAGTACTTC. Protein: CASSRGTGDRETQYF.

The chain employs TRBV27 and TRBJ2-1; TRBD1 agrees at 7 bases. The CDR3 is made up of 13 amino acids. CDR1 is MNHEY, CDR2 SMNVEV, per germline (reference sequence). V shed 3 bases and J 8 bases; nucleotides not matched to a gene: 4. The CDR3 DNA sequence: TGTGCCAGCAGTTTGGCAGGGGGTTATGAGCAGTTCTTC. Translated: CASSLAGGYEQFF.

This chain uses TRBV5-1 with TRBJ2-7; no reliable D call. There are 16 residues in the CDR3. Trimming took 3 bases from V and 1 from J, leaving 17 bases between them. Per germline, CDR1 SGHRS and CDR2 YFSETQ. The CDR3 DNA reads TGCGCCAGCAGCTCGAGACACCCAACACTATCCTACGAGCAGTACTTC. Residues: CASSSRHPTLSYEQYF.

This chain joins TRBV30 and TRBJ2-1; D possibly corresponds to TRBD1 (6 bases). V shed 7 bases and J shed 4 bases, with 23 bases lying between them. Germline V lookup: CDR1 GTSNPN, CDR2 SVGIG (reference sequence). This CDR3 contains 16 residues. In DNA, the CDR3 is TGTGCCTTAGACAGGACCCCAATCGCCTTTTACAATGAGCAGTTCTTC. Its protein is CALDRTPIAFYNEQFF.

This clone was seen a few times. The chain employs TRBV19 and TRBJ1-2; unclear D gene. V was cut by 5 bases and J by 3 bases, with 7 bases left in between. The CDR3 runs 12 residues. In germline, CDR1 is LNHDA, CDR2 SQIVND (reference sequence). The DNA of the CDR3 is TGTGCCAGTAGTGGAAGGGACTATGGCTACACCTTC. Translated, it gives CASSGRDYGYTF.

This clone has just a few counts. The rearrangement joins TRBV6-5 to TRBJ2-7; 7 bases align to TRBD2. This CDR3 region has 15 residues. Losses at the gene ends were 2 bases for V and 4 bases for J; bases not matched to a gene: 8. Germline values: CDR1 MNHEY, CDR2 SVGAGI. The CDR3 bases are TGTGCCAGCAGTTACCAAGGAACTAGCGCTTACGAGCAGTACTTC. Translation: CASSYQGTSAYEQYF.

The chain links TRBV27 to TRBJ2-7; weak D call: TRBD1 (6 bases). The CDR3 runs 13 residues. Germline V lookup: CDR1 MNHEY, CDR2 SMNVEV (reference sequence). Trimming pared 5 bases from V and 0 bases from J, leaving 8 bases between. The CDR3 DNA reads TGTGCCAGCAGTCTACAGGGCTCCTACGAGCAGTACTTC. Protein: CASSLQGSYEQYF.